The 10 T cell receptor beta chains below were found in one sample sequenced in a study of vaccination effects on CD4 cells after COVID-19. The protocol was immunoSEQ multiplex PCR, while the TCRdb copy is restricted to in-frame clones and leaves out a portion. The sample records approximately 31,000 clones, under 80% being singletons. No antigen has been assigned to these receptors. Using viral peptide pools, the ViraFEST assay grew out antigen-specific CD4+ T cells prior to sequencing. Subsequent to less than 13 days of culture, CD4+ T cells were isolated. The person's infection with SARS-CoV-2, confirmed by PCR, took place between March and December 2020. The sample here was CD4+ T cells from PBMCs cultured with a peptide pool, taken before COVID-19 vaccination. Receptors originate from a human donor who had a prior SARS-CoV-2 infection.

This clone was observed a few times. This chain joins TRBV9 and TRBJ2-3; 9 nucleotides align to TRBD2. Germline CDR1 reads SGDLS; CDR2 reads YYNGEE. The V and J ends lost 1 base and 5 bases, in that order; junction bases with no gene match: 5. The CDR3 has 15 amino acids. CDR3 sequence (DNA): TGTGCCAGCAGCGTATCGGCGGGAGGGTTAGATACGCAGTATTTT. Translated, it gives CASSVSAGGLDTQYF.

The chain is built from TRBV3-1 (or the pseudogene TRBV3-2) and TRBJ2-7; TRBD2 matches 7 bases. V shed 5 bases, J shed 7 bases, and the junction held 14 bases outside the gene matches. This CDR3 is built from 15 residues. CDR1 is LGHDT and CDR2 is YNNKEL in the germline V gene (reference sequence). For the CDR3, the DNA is TGTGCCAGCAGCATAATTAGCGGGCACTCGAAAGAGCAGTACTTC. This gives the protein CASSIISGHSKEQYF.

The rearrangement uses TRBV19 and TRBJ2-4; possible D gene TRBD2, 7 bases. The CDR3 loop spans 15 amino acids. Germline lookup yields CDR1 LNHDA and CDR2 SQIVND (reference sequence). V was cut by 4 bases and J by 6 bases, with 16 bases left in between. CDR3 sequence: CASSKWGGGGNIQYF. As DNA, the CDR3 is TGTGCCAGTAGTAAATGGGGAGGGGGTGGAAACATTCAGTACTTC. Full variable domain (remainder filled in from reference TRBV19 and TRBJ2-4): DGGITQSPKYLFRKEGQNVTLSCEQNLNHDAMYWYRQDPGQGLRLIYYSQIVNDFQKGDIAEGYSVSREKKESFPLTVTSAQKNPTAFYLCASSKWGGGGNIQYFGAGTRLSVL.

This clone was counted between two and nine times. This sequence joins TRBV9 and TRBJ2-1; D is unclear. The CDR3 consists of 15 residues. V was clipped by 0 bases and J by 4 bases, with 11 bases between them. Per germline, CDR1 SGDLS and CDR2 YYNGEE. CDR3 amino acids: CASSVVPGPYNEQFF. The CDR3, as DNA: TGTGCCAGCAGCGTAGTTCCGGGCCCATACAATGAGCAGTTCTTC.

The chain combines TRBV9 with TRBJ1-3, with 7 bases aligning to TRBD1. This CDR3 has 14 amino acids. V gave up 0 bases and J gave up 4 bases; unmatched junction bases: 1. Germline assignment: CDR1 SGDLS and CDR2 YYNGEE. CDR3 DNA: TGTGCCAGCAGCGTAGACAGGGGAGGAAACACCATATATTTT. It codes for CASSVDRGGNTIYF.

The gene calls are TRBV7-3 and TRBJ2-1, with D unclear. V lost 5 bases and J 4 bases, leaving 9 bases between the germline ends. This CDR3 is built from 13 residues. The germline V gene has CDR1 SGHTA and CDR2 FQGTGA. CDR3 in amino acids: CASSPSRYNEQFF. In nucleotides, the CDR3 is TGTGCCAGCAGCCCCTCGAGGTACAATGAGCAGTTCTTC.

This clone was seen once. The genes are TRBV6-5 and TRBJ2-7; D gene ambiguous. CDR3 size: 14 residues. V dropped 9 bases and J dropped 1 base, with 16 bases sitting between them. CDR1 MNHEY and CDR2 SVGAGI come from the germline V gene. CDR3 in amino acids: CASQLYGSSYEQYF. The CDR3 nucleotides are TGTGCCAGTCAGCTATATGGGTCATCCTACGAGCAGTACTTC.

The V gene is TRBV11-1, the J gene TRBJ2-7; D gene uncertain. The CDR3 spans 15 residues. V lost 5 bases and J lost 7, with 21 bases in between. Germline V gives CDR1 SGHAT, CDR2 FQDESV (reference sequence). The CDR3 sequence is CASSPYAQIFNEQYF. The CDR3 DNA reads TGTGCCAGCAGCCCCTATGCACAGATCTTTAATGAGCAGTACTTC.

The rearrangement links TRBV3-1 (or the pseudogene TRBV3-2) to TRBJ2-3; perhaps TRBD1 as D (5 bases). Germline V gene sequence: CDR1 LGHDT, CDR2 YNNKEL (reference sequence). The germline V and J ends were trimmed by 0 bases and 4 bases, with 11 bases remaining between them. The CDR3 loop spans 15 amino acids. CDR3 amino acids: CASSQDWGNADTQYF. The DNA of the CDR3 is TGTGCCAGCAGCCAAGATTGGGGCAATGCAGATACGCAGTATTTT.

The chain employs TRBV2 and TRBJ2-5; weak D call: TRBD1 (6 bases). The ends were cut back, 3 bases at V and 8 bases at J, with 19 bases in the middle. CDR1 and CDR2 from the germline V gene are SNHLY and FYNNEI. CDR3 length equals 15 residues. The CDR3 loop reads CASSEGVRGSQTQYF. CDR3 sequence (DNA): TGTGCCAGCAGTGAGGGGGTCAGGGGCTCCCAAACCCAGTACTTC. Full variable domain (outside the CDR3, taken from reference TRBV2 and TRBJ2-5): EPEVTQTPSHQVTQMGQEVILRCVPISNHLYFYWYRQILGQKVEFLVSFYNNEISEKSEIFDDQFSVERPDGSNFTLKIRSTKLEDSAMYFCASSEGVRGSQTQYFGPGTRLLVL.